A selection of T cell receptor beta chains follows, all from one sample in a study of cytomegalovirus exposure and HLA in healthy donors. TCRdb keeps only in-frame clones here, not all; method: immunoSEQ multiplex PCR. The sample contains 130,000 to 150,000 clones, about 90% of which appear only once. Material for sequencing was PBMCs. Receptor source: a young woman in good health and CMV-seropositive. The CDR3 runs from the conserved cysteine through the conserved F or W. The D gene is left open where the match is weak. Not every row has a clone size; where given, it reads once, few, many or a size class.

size: .; V: TRBV27; J: TRBJ2-3; D: .; CDR3: CASSLSRGSDTQYF; DNA: TGTGCCAGCAGTTTAAGCCGGGGGAGTGATACGCAGTATTTT
size: .; V: TRBV27; J: TRBJ1-1; D: .; CDR3: CATSEFGGTEAFF; DNA: TGTGCCACCTCCGAATTTGGGGGGACTGAAGCTTTCTTT
size: .; V: TRBV2; J: TRBJ2-1; D: TRBD2; CDR3: CASRMGGAYNEQFF; DNA: TGTGCCAGCAGAATGGGGGGGGCCTACAATGAGCAGTTCTTC
size: .; V: TRBV12-5; J: TRBJ2-3; D: .; CDR3: CASSERRGGTDTQYF; DNA: TGTGCTAGTTCCGAGAGGCGGGGTGGCACAGATACGCAGTATTTT
size: .; V: TRBV14; J: TRBJ2-1; D: TRBD2; CDR3: CASSGDLAGVGSEQFF; DNA: TGTGCCAGCAGCGGGGACTTAGCGGGGGTTGGATCTGAGCAGTTCTTC
size: .; V: TRBV11-2; J: TRBJ1-2; D: .; CDR3: CASSLVGGGDRTGYTF; DNA: TGTGCCAGCAGCTTAGTCGGTGGAGGCGACAGGACTGGCTACACCTTC
size: .; V: TRBV7-7; J: TRBJ2-2; D: TRBD1; CDR3: CASSLDRGRELFF; DNA: TGTGCTAGCAGCTTAGACAGGGGCCGGGAGCTGTTTTTT
size: .; V: TRBV2; J: TRBJ2-5; D: .; CDR3: CASSGGTYQETQYF; DNA: TGTGCCAGCAGTGGGGGGACTTATCAAGAGACCCAGTACTTC
size: .; V: TRBV6-6; J: TRBJ2-1; D: .; CDR3: CASSYLPEDSKQFF; DNA: TGTGCCAGCAGTTACCTACCCGAGGACTCTAAGCAGTTCTTC
size: few; V: TRBV11-2; J: TRBJ2-5; D: TRBD2; CDR3: CASSLMAGGAWTQYF; DNA: TGTGCCAGCAGCTTAATGGCGGGGGGCGCGTGGACCCAGTACTTC
size: .; V: TRBV5-5; J: TRBJ2-7; D: .; CDR3: CASSFGSSGSHEQYF; DNA: TGTGCCAGCAGCTTCGGCAGTAGCGGTAGCCACGAGCAGTACTTC
size: .; V: TRBV28; J: TRBJ1-2; D: .; CDR3: CASSLSGYGYTF; DNA: TGTGCCAGCAGTTTATCCGGTTACGGCTACACCTTC
size: .; V: TRBV7-2; J: TRBJ2-2; D: .; CDR3: CASTPFTGRVGTGELFF; DNA: TGTGCCAGCACCCCATTCACAGGGAGGGTAGGAACCGGGGAGCTGTTTTTT
size: .; V: TRBV11-2; J: TRBJ2-2; D: TRBD2; CDR3: CASSLLAGGNTGELFF; DNA: TGTGCCAGCAGCTTACTAGCGGGGGGGAACACCGGGGAGCTGTTTTTT
size: .; V: TRBV28; J: TRBJ1-2; D: .; CDR3: CASSFVQNYGYTF; DNA: TGTGCCAGCAGTTTTGTACAGAACTATGGCTACACCTTC
size: .; V: TRBV27; J: TRBJ2-5; D: .; CDR3: CASSLGGMETQYF; DNA: TGTGCCAGCAGTTTAGGGGGCATGGAGACCCAGTACTTC
size: .; V: TRBV2; J: TRBJ2-3; D: TRBD2; CDR3: CASGRGLADTQYF; DNA: TGTGCCTCTGGGCGGGGGTTAGCAGATACGCAGTATTTT
size: .; V: TRBV7-2; J: TRBJ2-7; D: TRBD2; CDR3: CASSGRTSAWEQYF; DNA: TGTGCCAGCAGCGGACGGACTAGCGCCTGGGAGCAGTACTTC
size: once; V: TRBV5-1; J: TRBJ2-1; D: .; CDR3: CASSLASGLYNEQFF; DNA: TGCGCCAGCAGCTTGGCTTCAGGGCTATACAATGAGCAGTTCTTC
size: few; V: TRBV4-1; J: TRBJ1-1; D: TRBD1; CDR3: CASSSGQGSGSTEAFF; DNA: TGCGCCAGCAGCTCGGGACAGGGGTCCGGGTCCACTGAAGCTTTCTTT
size: .; V: TRBV15; J: TRBJ2-3; D: .; CDR3: CATSRDSGSPSTDTQYF; DNA: TGTGCCACCAGCAGAGATTCGGGGTCCCCTAGCACAGATACGCAGTATTTT
size: few; V: TRBV7-9; J: TRBJ2-2; D: .; CDR3: CASTERTENTGELFF; DNA: TGTGCCAGCACCGAAAGGACAGAGAACACCGGGGAGCTGTTTTTT
size: .; V: TRBV14; J: TRBJ2-7; D: .; CDR3: CASSPTGNYEQYF; DNA: TGTGCCAGCAGCCCAACAGGGAACTACGAGCAGTACTTC
size: .; V: TRBV28; J: TRBJ2-5; D: .; CDR3: CASSPPGWQETQYF; DNA: TGTGCCAGCAGTCCCCCGGGTTGGCAAGAGACCCAGTACTTC
size: .; V: TRBV7-9; J: TRBJ1-3; D: .; CDR3: CASSLTQNTIYF; DNA: TGTGCCAGCAGCTTAACACAGAACACCATATATTTT
size: .; V: TRBV11-2; J: TRBJ1-6; D: .; CDR3: CASSLFSRGSPLHF; DNA: TGTGCCAGCAGCTTATTTTCCAGGGGTTCACCCCTCCACTTT
size: .; V: TRBV25-1; J: TRBJ2-1; D: TRBD1; CDR3: CATKDRDEQFF; DNA: TGTGCCACCAAAGACAGGGACGAGCAGTTCTTC
size: .; V: TRBV5-5; J: TRBJ1-3; D: TRBD1; CDR3: CASSLDRGTSGNTIYF; DNA: TGTGCCAGCAGCTTGGACAGGGGGACTTCTGGAAACACCATATATTTT
size: .; V: TRBV6-6; J: TRBJ2-7; D: TRBD2; CDR3: CASSYYSGSLSYEQYF; DNA: TGTGCCAGCAGTTACTATAGCGGGAGTCTGTCCTACGAGCAGTACTTC
size: few; V: TRBV4-1; J: TRBJ2-5; D: .; CDR3: CASSQSPRRAETQYF; DNA: TGCGCCAGCAGCCAATCGCCACGCAGGGCAGAGACCCAGTACTTC
size: once; V: TRBV9; J: TRBJ2-3; D: .; CDR3: CASSVVGLPSTDTQYF; DNA: TGTGCCAGCAGCGTAGTGGGGCTACCTAGCACAGATACGCAGTATTTT
size: .; V: TRBV5-4; J: TRBJ2-4; D: .; CDR3: CASSPQTGRGPNIQYF; DNA: TGTGCCAGCAGCCCTCAGACAGGAAGAGGACCAAACATTCAGTACTTC
size: .; V: TRBV7-9; J: TRBJ2-1; D: TRBD1; CDR3: CASSTTGGPYNEQFF; DNA: TGTGCCAGCAGCACAACAGGGGGCCCCTACAATGAGCAGTTCTTC
size: .; V: TRBV7-6; J: TRBJ2-3; D: TRBD2; CDR3: CASSLRTSWGTDTQYF; DNA: TGTGCCAGCAGTCTCCGGACTAGCTGGGGCACAGATACGCAGTATTTT
size: once; V: TRBV6-1; J: TRBJ2-5; D: .; CDR3: CASIFLGGPQETQYF; DNA: TGTGCCAGCATCTTCCTCGGGGGACCCCAAGAGACCCAGTACTTC
size: .; V: TRBV2; J: TRBJ1-4; D: TRBD1; CDR3: CASSGQGGKLFF; DNA: TGTGCCAGCAGTGGACAGGGAGGAAAACTGTTTTTT
size: .; V: TRBV14; J: TRBJ2-7; D: .; CDR3: CASSQDSGSSYEQYF; DNA: TGTGCCAGCAGCCAAGACTCCGGGAGCTCCTACGAGCAGTACTTC
size: .; V: TRBV28; J: TRBJ1-5; D: .; CDR3: CASSSPTGDQPQHF; DNA: TGTGCCAGCAGTTCCCCGACAGGAGATCAGCCCCAGCATTTT
size: .; V: TRBV5-6; J: TRBJ2-2; D: .; CDR3: CASSRQNTGELFF; DNA: TGTGCCAGCAGCCGACAGAACACCGGGGAGCTGTTTTTT
size: .; V: TRBV5-6; J: TRBJ1-3; D: .; CDR3: CASSPGTLLSGNTIYF; DNA: TGTGCCAGCAGTCCCGGGACTTTACTCTCTGGAAACACCATATATTTT
size: .; V: TRBV25-1; J: TRBJ2-1; D: .; CDR3: CASSVQSSYNEQFF; DNA: TGTGCCAGCAGCGTACAAAGCTCCTACAATGAGCAGTTCTTC
size: .; V: TRBV27; J: TRBJ2-5; D: TRBD2; CDR3: CASSAGSGSRWKTQYF; DNA: TGTGCCAGCAGTGCCGGAAGCGGGAGTAGGTGGAAGACCCAGTACTTC
size: .; V: TRBV6-5; J: TRBJ1-1; D: .; CDR3: CASSYEGARMNTEAFF; DNA: TGTGCCAGCAGTTACGAAGGGGCACGGATGAACACTGAAGCTTTCTTT
size: .; V: TRBV5-8; J: TRBJ2-7; D: .; CDR3: CASSPGTFYEQYF; DNA: TGTGCCAGCAGCCCCGGGACATTCTACGAGCAGTACTTC
size: .; V: TRBV7-9; J: TRBJ1-6; D: .; CDR3: CASSQGADSPLHF; DNA: TGTGCCAGCAGCCAGGGTGCGGATTCACCCCTCCACTTT
size: .; V: TRBV7-7; J: TRBJ2-5; D: .; CDR3: CASSLTGVGETQYF; DNA: TGTGCCAGCAGCTTAACGGGAGTAGGAGAGACCCAGTACTTC